A selection of T cell receptor beta chains follows, all from one sample in a study of blood T cell repertoires in COVID-19. Libraries were prepared by immunoSEQ multiplex PCR; TCRdb keeps only in-frame clonotypes and omits some of them. Of 150,000 to 200,000 clones detected, approximately 80% appear once; the ten largest clones hold roughly 12%. The sequenced sample consisted of peripheral blood. The origin of the receptors is a woman at least 80 years old with COVID-19, enrolled during active disease. The CDR3 runs from the conserved cysteine through the conserved F or W.

j_call: TRBJ1-2
v_call: TRBV5-1
cdr3_aa: CASSLVRGQSLYGYTF

j_call: TRBJ1-5
v_call: TRBV6-5
cdr3_aa: CASSQGGSNQPQHF

j_call: TRBJ1-6
v_call: TRBV10-3
cdr3_aa: CAIRALTSGTGDSPLHF

j_call: TRBJ1-1
v_call: TRBV15
cdr3_aa: CATSRGGDTEAFF

j_call: TRBJ1-2
v_call: TRBV29-1
cdr3_aa: CSVETGTGDYGYTF

j_call: TRBJ2-1
v_call: TRBV27
cdr3_aa: CASSSTGVTYNEQFF

j_call: TRBJ1-2
v_call: TRBV19
cdr3_aa: CASSKRDRGTDGYTF

j_call: TRBJ1-3
v_call: TRBV9
cdr3_aa: CASSLPPGNTIYF

j_call: TRBJ2-1
v_call: TRBV24-1
cdr3_aa: CATSDPGLAGENEQFF

j_call: TRBJ2-2
v_call: TRBV19
cdr3_aa: CASSQQGETGELFF

j_call: TRBJ2-7
v_call: TRBV4-1
cdr3_aa: CASSQEYGTGEYEQYF

j_call: TRBJ2-3
v_call: TRBV2
cdr3_aa: CASSVGRTGGMATDTQYF

j_call: TRBJ1-2
v_call: TRBV29-1
cdr3_aa: CSVAQGARQGYTF

j_call: TRBJ1-2
v_call: TRBV7-8
cdr3_aa: CASSSVYGYTF

j_call: TRBJ2-1
v_call: TRBV24-1
cdr3_aa: CATSLAGFGYNEQFF

j_call: TRBJ2-5
v_call: TRBV5-8
cdr3_aa: CASSLHRGPQETQYF

j_call: TRBJ1-6
v_call: TRBV2
cdr3_aa: CASSDRRANNSPLHF

j_call: TRBJ1-2
v_call: TRBV29-1
cdr3_aa: CSALDRADYGYTF

j_call: TRBJ1-2
v_call: TRBV7-2
cdr3_aa: CASSSLLTGYYGYTF